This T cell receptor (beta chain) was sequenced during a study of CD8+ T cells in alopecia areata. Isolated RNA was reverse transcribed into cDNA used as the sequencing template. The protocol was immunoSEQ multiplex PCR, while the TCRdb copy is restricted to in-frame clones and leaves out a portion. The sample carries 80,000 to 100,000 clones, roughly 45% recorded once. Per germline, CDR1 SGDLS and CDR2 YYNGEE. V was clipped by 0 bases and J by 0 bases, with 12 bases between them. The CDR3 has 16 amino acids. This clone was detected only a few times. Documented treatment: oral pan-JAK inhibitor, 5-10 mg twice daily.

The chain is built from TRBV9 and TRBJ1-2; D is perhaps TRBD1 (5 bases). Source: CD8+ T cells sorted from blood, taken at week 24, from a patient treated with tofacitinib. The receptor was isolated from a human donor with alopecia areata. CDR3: CASSVARDGPNYGYTF. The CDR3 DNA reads TGTGCCAGCAGCGTAGCCCGGGACGGCCCTAACTATGGCTACACCTTC.